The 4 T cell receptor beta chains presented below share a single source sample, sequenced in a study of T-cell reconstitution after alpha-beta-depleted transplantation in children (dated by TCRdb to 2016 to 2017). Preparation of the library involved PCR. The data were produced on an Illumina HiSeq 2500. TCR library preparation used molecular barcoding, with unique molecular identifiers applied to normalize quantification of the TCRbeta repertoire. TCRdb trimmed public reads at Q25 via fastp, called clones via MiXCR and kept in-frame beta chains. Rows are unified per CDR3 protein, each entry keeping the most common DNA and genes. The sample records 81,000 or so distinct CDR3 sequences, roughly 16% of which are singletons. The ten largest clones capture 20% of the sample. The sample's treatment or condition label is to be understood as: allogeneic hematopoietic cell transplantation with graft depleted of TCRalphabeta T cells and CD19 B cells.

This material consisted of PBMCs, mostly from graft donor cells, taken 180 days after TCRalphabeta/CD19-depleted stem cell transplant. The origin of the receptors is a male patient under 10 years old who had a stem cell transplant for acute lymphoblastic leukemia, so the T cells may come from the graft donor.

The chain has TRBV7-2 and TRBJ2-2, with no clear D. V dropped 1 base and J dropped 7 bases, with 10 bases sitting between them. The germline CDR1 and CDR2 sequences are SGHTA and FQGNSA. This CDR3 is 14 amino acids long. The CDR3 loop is CASSLVLNDGELFF. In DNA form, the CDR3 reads TGTGCCAGCAGCTTAGTCTTAAATGACGGGGAGCTGTTTTTT. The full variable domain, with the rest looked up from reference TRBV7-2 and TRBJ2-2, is GAGVSQSPSNKVTEKGKDVELRCDPISGHTALYWYRQSLGQGLEFLIYFQGNSAPDKSGLPSDRFSAERTGGSVSTLTIQRTQQEDSAVYLCASSLVLNDGELFFGEGSRLTVL.

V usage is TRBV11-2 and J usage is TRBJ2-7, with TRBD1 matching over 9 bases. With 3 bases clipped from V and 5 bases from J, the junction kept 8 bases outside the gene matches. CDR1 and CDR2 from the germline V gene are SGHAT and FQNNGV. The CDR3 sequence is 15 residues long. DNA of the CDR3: TGTGCCAGCAGCTTGATCCCGGGACAGGGCCACGAGCAGTACTTC. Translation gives CASSLIPGQGHEQYF.

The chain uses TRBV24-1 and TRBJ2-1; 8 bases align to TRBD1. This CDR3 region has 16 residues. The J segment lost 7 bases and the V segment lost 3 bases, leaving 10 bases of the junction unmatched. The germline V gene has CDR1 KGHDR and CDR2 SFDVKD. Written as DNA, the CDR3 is TGTGCCACCAGTGATCCACAGGGGGTCAGGGATAATGAGCAGTTCTTC. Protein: CATSDPQGVRDNEQFF.

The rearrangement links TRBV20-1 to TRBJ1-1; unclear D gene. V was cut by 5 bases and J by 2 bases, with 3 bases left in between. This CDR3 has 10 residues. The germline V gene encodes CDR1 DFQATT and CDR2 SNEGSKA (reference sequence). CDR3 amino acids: CSAQNTEAFF. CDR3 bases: TGCAGTGCTCAAAACACTGAAGCTTTCTTT.